Included here is one TCR beta chain sequence, with context. The sample originates from a study of Ad26.COV2.S vaccination and SARS-CoV-2 variants. Germline CDR1 is SGHRS and CDR2 is YFSETQ. CDR3 length: 13 residues. V was pared by 1 base and J by 3 bases, with 7 bases between. The data were produced by immunoSEQ multiplex PCR, yet TCRdb's version contains in-frame clones alone and is incomplete. The repertoire includes about 350,000 clones, about 91% of them detected once, and roughly 3.9% sits in the top ten. The clonotype originates from a human donor who had recovered from COVID-19. The chain has TRBV5-1 and TRBJ1-1; unclear D gene. The sample was peripheral blood, taken after recovery from COVID-19. The CDR3 sequence is CASSLWADTEAFF. CDR3 DNA sequence: TGCGCCAGCAGCTTGTGGGCGGACACTGAAGCTTTCTTT.